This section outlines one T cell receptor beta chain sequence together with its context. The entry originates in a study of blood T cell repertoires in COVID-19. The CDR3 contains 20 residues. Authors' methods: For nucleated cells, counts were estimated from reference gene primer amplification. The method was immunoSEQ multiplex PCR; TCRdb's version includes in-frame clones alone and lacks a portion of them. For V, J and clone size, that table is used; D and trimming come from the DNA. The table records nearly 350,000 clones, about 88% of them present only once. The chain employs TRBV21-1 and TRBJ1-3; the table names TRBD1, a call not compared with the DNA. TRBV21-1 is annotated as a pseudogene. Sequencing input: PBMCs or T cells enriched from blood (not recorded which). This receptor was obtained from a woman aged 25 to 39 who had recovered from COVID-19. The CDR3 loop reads CASSKSRLVGYDSSGNTIYF. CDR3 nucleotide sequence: TGTGCCAGCAGCAAAAGCCGATTGGTAGGGTACGACAGCTCTGGAAACACCATATATTTT.